This paragraph reports one T cell receptor beta chain. The source of the sample is a study of blood T cell repertoires in COVID-19. Original handling: For nucleated cells, counts were estimated from reference gene primer amplification. Only in-frame clones appear in the TCRdb table, and some are missing; sequencing was by immunoSEQ multiplex PCR. V, J and clone size were drawn from that table, and D and trimming were deduced from the DNA. The data contain some 240,000 clones, 87% of them singletons. The germline gives CDR1 SGHDT, CDR2 YYEEEE. V gave up 0 bases and J gave up 10 bases, with 8 bases separating them. The CDR3 covers 13 residues.

Sample: peripheral blood. The gene calls are TRBV5-6 and TRBJ1-6; D gene ambiguous. The origin of this receptor is a man aged 60-69 years who had recovered from COVID-19. Here the CDR3 DNA reads TGTGCCAGCAGCTTGGGACTAGACTCACCCCTCCACTTT. Protein: CASSLGLDSPLHF.